A single sample gave rise to the 7 T cell receptor beta chains below, sequenced in a study of blood T cell repertoires in COVID-19 (dated by TCRdb to about 2020). The library was made by the immunoSEQ multiplex PCR assay. The source is immuneACCESS, and TCRdb retained only in-frame sequences with V and J called. Part of the clones is not carried over; for the studies checked, unresolved V genes explain less than half of this, and the remainder is unexplained. For this sample the table gives 150,000 to 200,000 clones, of which around 80% were detected only once. The ten largest make up about 15% of the sample. The sample was PBMCs or T cells enriched from blood (not recorded which). The origin of the receptors is a woman aged 50 to 60 with acute COVID-19.

The chain uses TRBV2 and TRBJ1-6; D is ambiguous. The germline V gene encodes CDR1 SNHLY and CDR2 FYNNEI. V was cut by 3 bases and J by 0 bases, with 6 bases left in between. The CDR3 runs to 15 residues. The CDR3 reads CASSDSSSYNSPLHF. DNA for the CDR3: TGTGCCAGCAGTGATTCGAGCTCCTATAATTCACCCCTCCACTTT.

The chain links TRBV28 to TRBJ1-4; unclear D gene. V shed 5 bases and J shed 1 base, with 8 bases lying between them. Germline CDR1 reads MDHEN; CDR2 reads SYDVKM. The CDR3 totals 14 residues. The CDR3 loop reads CASSVPGTNEKLFF. The CDR3 bases are TGTGCCAGCAGTGTCCCGGGAACTAATGAAAAACTGTTTTTT.

This chain links TRBV9 with TRBJ1-2; no clear D. The CDR3 is made up of 13 amino acids. V shed 3 bases and J shed 7 bases, with 13 bases lying between them. Germline-derived CDR1 and CDR2 are SGDLS and YYNGEE. The CDR3 DNA sequence: TGTGCCAGCAGCGCGGGAGACTATGTTGGCTACACCTTC. Translation gives CASSAGDYVGYTF.

The genes are TRBV28 and TRBJ1-4; D remains ambiguous. Germline CDR1 MDHEN, CDR2 SYDVKM. Trimming removed 5 bases from V and 11 bases from J, with 18 bases in between. This CDR3 region has 14 residues. Written as DNA, the CDR3 is TGTGCCAGCAGTCGCATTCAGGCTGCTAATAAACTGTTTTTT. Translated: CASSRIQAANKLFF.

This chain joins TRBV27 and TRBJ1-1; D unclear. The V end was cut by 4 bases, the J end by 0 bases, with 9 bases between. The germline V gene encodes CDR1 MNHEY and CDR2 SMNVEV (reference sequence). CDR3 length: 14 amino acids. The CDR3 here is CASSSPRVNTEAFF. CDR3 nucleotide sequence: TGTGCCAGCAGTTCTCCCCGAGTGAACACTGAAGCTTTCTTT.

This clone was detected only a few times. The chain links TRBV7-2 to TRBJ1-2; D is uncertain. The germline V and J ends were trimmed by 1 base and 2 bases, with 5 bases remaining between them. Germline-derived CDR1 and CDR2 are SGHTA and FQGNSA. The CDR3 consists of 13 residues. The CDR3 DNA reads as TGTGCCAGCAGCTTAGAGAGGAACTATGGCTACACCTTC. This codes for CASSLERNYGYTF.

The V and J genes are TRBV7-9 and TRBJ1-6; D possibly corresponds to TRBD1 (5 bases). V was clipped by 5 bases and J by 9 bases, with 17 bases between them. The CDR3 sequence is 15 residues long. Germline V lookup: CDR1 SEHNR, CDR2 FQNEAQ (reference sequence). The CDR3 loop is CASSPRGREGSPLHF. The DNA of the CDR3 is TGTGCCAGCAGCCCGAGAGGCAGGGAGGGTTCACCCCTCCACTTT.